This paragraph reports one T cell receptor (beta chain). The specificity of this receptor is unknown. No base qualities exist here, and no much larger clone lies one base off it. Library preparation was by the immunoSEQ multiplex PCR assay. TCRdb took over this immuneACCESS table, retaining in-frame rearrangements with V and J assigned. Such tables are incomplete; in checked studies, under half of the missing clones stem from an unresolved V gene, and the remainder is unexplained. The sample contains under 85,000 clones, approximately 83% of them found a single time. The top ten hold roughly 5.1% of the sample. The data were taken from a study of technical replicates of blood from a few donors (dated 2017 in TCRdb). Taken from the germline V gene, the CDR1 and CDR2 loops are WSHSY and SAAADI. The CDR3 has 16 amino acids, counting the end cysteine and phenylalanine. The only DNA kept is the CDR3, 48 bases in frame from the first base. V has 6 bases trimmed and J has 0 bases trimmed; junction bases matching no gene number 3.

This TCR derives from a human donor in good health. Some clones in this sample may be carry-over from other donors' samples. This sequence uses TRBV10-2 and TRBJ2-1, and 12 junction bases match TRBD2. Sample: PBMCs. The CDR3 reads as follows: CASRRLAGASYNEQFF. The nucleotides are TGCGCCAGCAGAAGACTAGCGGGAGCCTCCTACAATGAGCAGTTCTTC.